The TCR beta chain under discussion was sequenced for a study of shared clonotypes between healthy human individuals. The study's findings and limits: Non-shared clonotypes were found to have lower generation probabilities than the clonotypes that were shared by all four of the sorted-subset donors.

Evenly divided among several immunoSEQ plates was the genomic DNA of each subset. This table comes from immunoSEQ multiplex PCR, and its TCRdb copy is limited to in-frame clones, with some not included. The table lists about 2.1 million clones, just over 90% of them singletons. For this clone: The antigen is unknown.

Germline CDR1 is SNHLY and CDR2 is FYNNEI. V dropped 6 bases and J dropped 0 bases, with 9 bases sitting between them. CDR3 length equals 14 residues. Naive CD8 cells comprised CD45RO-negative, CCR7-positively selected cells, excluding terminally differentiated effector memory CD45RA+ cells. This clonotype was sampled from a man younger than 30 in good health. Some clones in this sample may be carry-over from other donors' samples. The V call is TRBV2, the J call TRBJ2-1, with D possibly TRBD2 on 6 matching bases. The source material was naive CD8+ T cells from PBMCs. CDR3 sequence (DNA): TGTGCCAGCAGAGACGGGAGCTCCTACAATGAGCAGTTCTTC. It is translated as CASRDGSSYNEQFF.